The 22 T cell receptor beta chains below were found in one sample sequenced in a study of coeliac disease. Profiling relied on immunoSEQ multiplex PCR, and the TCRdb table lists in-frame clones only, not all of them. The top ten clones hold over 7.5% of a sample with 6,000 or so clones, roughly two thirds of them seen once. Sample: lymphocytes from the gut lamina propria. The receptors were sampled from a man aged 65 to 79 with active celiac disease.

The CDR3 coding sequence is TGCAGCGTTGAAGAACGGGGGGGGGCGCAGGACGAGCAGTACTTC. The encoded protein is CSVEERGGAQDEQYF. The V call is TRBV29-1, the J call TRBJ2-7; TRBD2 agrees at 8 bases. The germline V gene has CDR1 SQVTM and CDR2 ANQGSEA. This CDR3 spans 15 amino acids. V gave up 0 bases and J gave up 5 bases; unmatched junction bases: 9.

The chain uses TRBV18 and TRBJ2-3; TRBD2 is a possible D gene (6 bases). Germline V lookup: CDR1 KGHSH, CDR2 LQKENI. The V gene lost 4 bases and the J gene lost 2 bases, with 10 bases spanning the gap. This CDR3 region has 14 residues. The CDR3, as DNA: TGTGCCAGCTCACTGGGACTCTACACAGATACGCAGTATTTT. This sequence encodes CASSLGLYTDTQYF.

This clone was seen only once. Other DNA sequences in this sample translate to the same CDR3. This CDR3 is CASSLQPRQHNNEQFF. In DNA form, the CDR3 reads TGTGCCAGCAGCTTACAGCCGAGACAGCACAACAATGAGCAGTTCTTC. The chain has TRBV7-3 and TRBJ2-1; D perhaps matches TRBD1 (5 bases). Trimming stripped 2 bases from V and 5 bases from J, with 16 bases between. This CDR3 spans 16 amino acids. The germline gives CDR1 SGHTA, CDR2 FQGTGA.

As DNA, the CDR3 is TGTGCCAGTAGTATTGGCCGGGGGAGCAATCAGCCCCAGCATTTT. This gives the protein CASSIGRGSNQPQHF. The genes are TRBV19 and TRBJ1-5, with a possible D match to TRBD1 (5 bases). This CDR3 comprises 15 residues. Between the trimmed V and J ends, which lost 3 bases and 1 base, there was a span of 10 bases. CDR1 and CDR2 (germline): LNHDA, SQIVND (reference sequence). The full variable domain, its missing parts supplied by reference TRBV19 and TRBJ1-5, is DGGITQSPKYLFRKEGQNVTLSCEQNLNHDAMYWYRQDPGQGLRLIYYSQIVNDFQKGDIAEGYSVSREKKESFPLTVTSAQKNPTAFYLCASSIGRGSNQPQHFGDGTRLSIL.

The sample holds a few counts of this clone. This chain links TRBV10-3 with TRBJ1-4; possible D gene TRBD1, 5 bases. The CDR3 sequence is 13 residues long. Per germline, CDR1 ENHRY and CDR2 SYGVKD. The CDR3 sequence is CAHSQGGREKLFF. The CDR3 DNA follows: TGTGCACACAGCCAGGGAGGTCGGGAAAAACTGTTTTTT.

The V and J genes are TRBV2 and TRBJ2-5; D is unresolved. The end of the DNA fits TRBJ2-7 better, so the J call may be wrong. Germline assignment: CDR1 SNHLY and CDR2 FYNNEI. The CDR3 runs 11 residues. The CDR3 loop reads CASSEEYEQYF. DNA of the CDR3: TGTGCCAGCAGTGAAGAGTACGAGCAGTACTTC.

The genes are TRBV7-3 and TRBJ2-2; 9 nucleotides agree with TRBD1. V shed 5 bases, J shed 7 bases, and the junction held 11 bases outside the gene matches. The CDR3 sequence is 16 residues long. CDR1 is SGHTA, CDR2 FQGTGA, per germline. The CDR3 DNA reads as TGTGCCAGCAGCCTCCCCCCACAGGGGGCAGGCGGGGAGCTGTTTTTT. It translates to CASSLPPQGAGGELFF.

The genes are TRBV10-3 and TRBJ1-1; perhaps TRBD1 as D (5 bases). This CDR3 region has 15 residues. Trimming took off 6 bases at V and 4 bases at J, with 18 bases between the two ends. Germline CDR1 and CDR2: ENHRY and SYGVKD. The CDR3 bases are TGTGCCATCAGGAAGGAGGGGCGGGGTAGCACTGAAGCTTTCTTT. It specifies CAIRKEGRGSTEAFF.

The chain joins TRBV14 to TRBJ2-4, with D maybe TRBD2 (6 bases). Germline V gene data show CDR1 as SGHDN and CDR2 as FVKESK. CDR3 size: 13 residues. The ends were cut back, 0 bases at V and 12 bases at J, with 12 bases in the middle. The CDR3 DNA follows: TGTGCCAGCAGCCAAGATGGGGCTAGCGCTCAGTACTTC. Amino acid sequence: CASSQDGASAQYF.

This chain links TRBV28 with TRBJ2-7; D possibly corresponds to TRBD1 (6 bases). CDR1 and CDR2 (germline): MDHEN, SYDVKM. V was clipped by 7 bases and J by 3 bases, with 16 bases between them. This CDR3 region has 14 residues. The CDR3 sequence: CASTAGVRVYEQYF. CDR3 DNA: TGTGCCAGCACCGCAGGGGTTAGGGTCTACGAGCAGTACTTC.

The chain combines TRBV5-1 with TRBJ1-1, with D maybe TRBD1 (5 bases). CDR1 is SGHRS and CDR2 is YFSETQ in the germline V gene. CDR3 length: 14 residues. V was trimmed by 0 bases and J by 11 bases, leaving 17 bases between them. CDR3 sequence reads: CASSLGTPNMRAFF. CDR3 nucleotides: TGCGCCAGCAGCTTGGGGACACCTAACATGCGGGCTTTCTTT.

The chain uses TRBV29-1 and TRBJ1-2; TRBD1 might be the D (6 bases). Germline loops: CDR1 SQVTM, CDR2 ANQGSEA. V lost 5 bases, J lost 2 bases, and 18 bases lay in between. CDR3 length: 15 residues. CDR3 loop: CSVKDSRVENYGYTF. As DNA, the CDR3 is TGCAGCGTTAAGGACAGCAGGGTGGAGAACTATGGCTACACCTTC. Drawing the rest from reference TRBV29-1 and TRBJ1-2, the complete variable domain is SAVISQKPSRDICQRGTSLTIQCQVDSQVTMMFWYRQQPGQSLTLIATANQGSEATYESGFVIDKFPISRPNLTFSTLTVSNMSPEDSSIYLCSVKDSRVENYGYTFGSGTRLTVV.

This clone has only a few counts. The J gene is TRBJ2-1, the V gene TRBV6-1; 10 bases agree with TRBD1. The CDR3 has 14 residues. V shed 4 bases, J shed 8 bases, and the junction held 5 bases outside the gene matches. Germline-derived CDR1 and CDR2 are MNHNS and SASEGT. CDR3 in amino acids: CASSVWDRGYEQFF. DNA of the CDR3: TGTGCCAGCAGTGTTTGGGACAGGGGCTATGAGCAGTTCTTC.

V and J are TRBV4-1 and TRBJ2-3; 8 bases align to TRBD2. Germline V lookup: CDR1 MGHRA, CDR2 YSYEKL. This CDR3 spans 17 amino acids. V lost 1 base and J lost 0; bases outside the gene matches: 6. CDR3 nucleotide sequence: TGCGCCAGCAGCCAAGCGGGACTAGGCGGGAGCACAGATACGCAGTATTTT. Its protein product is CASSQAGLGGSTDTQYF.

This clone is categorized as large (0.1 to 1%). The chain carries TRBV15 and TRBJ1-2, with no clear D. Germline V gene data show CDR1 as LNHNV and CDR2 as YYDKDF (reference sequence). Trimming left V 5 bases short and J 6 bases short, with 10 bases between. This CDR3 has 12 residues. CDR3 nucleotide sequence: TGTGCCACCAGCGCGGTCGGGAATGGCTACACCTTC. Translation: CATSAVGNGYTF.

This chain connects TRBV5-8 to TRBJ2-1; 7 nucleotides agree with TRBD2. This CDR3 comprises 15 residues. Losses at the gene ends were 4 bases for V and 3 bases for J; bases not matched to a gene: 7. CDR1 and CDR2 (germline): SGHTS, YDEGEE. This chain's CDR3 is CASSPSGRSYNEQFF. CDR3 sequence (DNA): TGTGCCAGCAGCCCTAGCGGACGCAGCTACAATGAGCAGTTCTTC.

This clone has only a few counts. This rearrangement joins TRBV19 to TRBJ1-4; possibly TRBD1 for D (5 bases). The CDR3 is 15 amino acids. V lost 5 bases and J 0 bases, leaving 10 bases between the germline ends. CDR1 is LNHDA and CDR2 is SQIVND in the germline V gene (reference sequence). In nucleotides, the CDR3 is TGTGCCAGTAGTGGCGGGGGAGCAACTAATGAAAAACTGTTTTTT. Protein: CASSGGGATNEKLFF.

The V and J genes are TRBV19 and TRBJ1-3; maybe TRBD1 (5 bases). The germline V gene encodes CDR1 LNHDA and CDR2 SQIVND (reference sequence). The CDR3 has 15 amino acids. Trimming pared 7 bases from V and 0 bases from J, leaving 13 bases between. The CDR3 region has the DNA TGTGCCAGTAATCGACAGACAAGCTCTGGAAACACCATATATTTT. Translated, it gives CASNRQTSSGNTIYF.

This sequence joins TRBV7-8 and TRBJ2-5; D is unclear. The end of the DNA is better explained by TRBJ2-7, so the J call may be wrong. CDR3 length equals 15 residues. Germline CDR1 reads SGHVS; CDR2 reads FQNEAQ. The CDR3 DNA sequence: TGTGCCAGCAGCTTTACCCCGTACTACGCCTACGAGCAGTACTTC. This sequence encodes CASSFTPYYAYEQYF.

This clone was seen a single time. The chain links TRBV6-5 to TRBJ1-2; no clear D. Trimming took off 0 bases at V and 8 bases at J, with 10 bases between the two ends. This CDR3 is 13 amino acids long. Germline CDR1 is MNHEY and CDR2 is SVGAGI. The CDR3 reads CASSYSLVLGYTF. The CDR3 DNA is TGTGCCAGCAGTTACTCGTTGGTTCTAGGCTACACCTTC.

This clone was detected a few times. The rearrangement links TRBV11-2 to TRBJ2-1; 11 bases are shared with TRBD2. Germline V CDR1 and CDR2: SGHAT, FQNNGV. V lost 4 bases, J lost 4 bases, and 9 bases stayed unmatched. The CDR3 covers 17 residues. DNA for the CDR3: TGTGCCAGCAGCTCCCTCGGCCTAGCGGGGGGTTACAATGAGCAGTTCTTC. The encoded protein is CASSSLGLAGGYNEQFF.

This clone is a singleton in its sample. This chain links TRBV5-1 with TRBJ2-1; D perhaps matches TRBD1 (5 bases). Germline V gene data show CDR1 as SGHRS and CDR2 as YFSETQ. V was pared by 3 bases and J by 3 bases, with 13 bases between. The CDR3 length is 15 residues. The CDR3 loop reads CASSSGQTVYNEQFF. The CDR3 DNA sequence: TGCGCCAGCAGCTCAGGACAAACCGTCTACAATGAGCAGTTCTTC.